Shown below are 21 T cell receptor beta chains from a single sample sequenced in a study of T cells after yellow fever vaccination. TCRdb passed the 5' RACE reads through MiXCR, listing each CDR3 protein once. This table holds 620,000 or so distinct CDR3 sequences, 17% found once. The sequenced sample was PBMCs, obtained less than 6 days after the first yellow fever vaccination. The receptors here all came from a man in his late teens or twenties who received the YFV17D yellow fever vaccine.

This clonotype was observed many times. The chain carries TRBV5-4 and TRBJ2-3; TRBD2 might be the D (5 bases). The germline V gene has CDR1 SGHNT and CDR2 YYREEE (reference sequence). V lost 7 bases and J lost 0, with 15 bases in between. CDR3 length: 15 residues. The CDR3 here is CASGLAEQSTDTQYF. For the CDR3, the DNA is TGTGCCAGCGGACTGGCGGAGCAGAGCACAGATACGCAGTATTTT.

In its sample, this clonotype was seen a few times. This chain connects TRBV9 to TRBJ1-6; D remains ambiguous. The V gene's germline CDR1 is SGDLS and CDR2 YYNGEE. V gave up 3 bases and J gave up 9 bases, with 10 bases separating them. This CDR3 is built from 13 residues. The CDR3 nucleotides read TGTGCCAGCAGCGGAAACAGAGTTTCACCCCTCCACTTT. Its protein product is CASSGNRVSPLHF.

The chain joins TRBV6-1 to TRBJ2-5; D gene unclear. From germline, CDR1 is MNHNS and CDR2 SASEGT. The V end was cut by 0 bases, the J end by 6 bases, with 11 bases between. The CDR3 sequence is 14 residues long. The CDR3 nucleotides read TGTGCCAGCAGTGAAGCTTTGGATCTGCAGACCCAGTACTTC. This encodes CASSEALDLQTQYF.

A few counts support this clonotype. The V and J genes are TRBV20-1 and TRBJ2-5; D is perhaps TRBD1 (5 bases). From germline, CDR1 is DFQATT and CDR2 SNEGSKA (reference sequence). The CDR3 spans 13 residues. V was pared by 4 bases and J by 2 bases, with 11 bases between. CDR3 residues: CSANSGLQETQYF. The DNA for the CDR3 is TGCAGTGCTAATTCAGGGCTTCAAGAGACCCAGTACTTC.

The CDR3: CASSPVGGWVNTEAFF. CDR3 nucleotide sequence: TGCGCCAGCAGCCCGGTGGGGGGCTGGGTGAACACTGAAGCTTTCTTT. The genes are TRBV5-1 and TRBJ1-1; a weak D match, TRBD1 (6 bases). This CDR3 has 16 residues. The V and J ends lost 4 bases and 0 bases respectively, with 16 bases between them. Germline loops: CDR1 SGHRS, CDR2 YFSETQ.

This clonotype has at least ten counts. The V gene is TRBV20-1, the J gene TRBJ1-6, with 8 nucleotides matching TRBD1. CDR1 DFQATT and CDR2 SNEGSKA come from the germline V gene (reference sequence). Unmatched junction bases numbered 16, after V lost 6 bases and J lost 12 bases. The CDR3 has 15 residues. The CDR3 sequence: CSADADTGQDQPLHF. DNA for the CDR3: TGCAGTGCCGACGCCGACACGGGACAGGATCAACCCCTCCACTTT.

The chain combines TRBV18 with TRBJ2-1; TRBD2 matches at 8 bases. The junction had 5 bases not matched to a gene; V was cut back by 3 bases and J by 4 bases. Germline V gives CDR1 KGHSH, CDR2 LQKENI. This CDR3 is built from 15 residues. The CDR3 protein is CASSPDGGAYNEQFF. The CDR3, as DNA: TGTGCCAGCTCACCTGACGGGGGGGCGTACAATGAGCAGTTCTTC.

The V gene is TRBV19, the J gene TRBJ2-6; D is unclear. The CDR3 contains 15 residues. Germline CDR1 LNHDA, CDR2 SQIVND (reference sequence). Trimming took 5 bases from V and 0 from J, leaving 8 bases between them. The CDR3 sequence is CASSPAPSGANVLTF. The CDR3 DNA follows: TGTGCCAGTAGTCCCGCTCCCTCTGGGGCCAACGTCCTGACTTTC.

The chain employs TRBV7-3 and TRBJ1-1, with no clear D. The germline V gene encodes CDR1 SGHTA and CDR2 FQGTGA. The V end lost 5 bases, the J end lost 5 bases, and 18 bases lay between the germline ends. This CDR3 has 15 residues. In nucleotides, the CDR3 is TGTGCCAGCAGCCGTTATTCCAGACCCAAGACTGAAGCTTTCTTT. It encodes CASSRYSRPKTEAFF.

CDR3: CASNRHESSPLHF. The CDR3 nucleotides are TGTGCCAGCAACAGACATGAAAGTTCACCCCTCCACTTT. The V call is TRBV12-3 or TRBV12-4, the J call TRBJ1-6; D uncertain. V was pared by 7 bases and J by 9 bases, with 13 bases between. CDR3 length: 13 amino acids.

This chain connects TRBV5-8 to TRBJ2-5; D remains unclear. The CDR3 loop spans 13 amino acids. The V gene's germline CDR1 is SGHTS and CDR2 YDEGEE. Trimming removed 5 bases from V and 5 bases from J, with 13 bases in between. This CDR3 is CASSSDLWETQYF. CDR3 DNA: TGTGCCAGCAGTTCTGATTTATGGGAGACCCAGTACTTC.

The V and J genes are TRBV4-3 and TRBJ2-3; 7 bases align to TRBD2. The CDR3 is 14 amino acids. V lost 5 bases and J lost 2; bases outside the gene matches: 4. Germline V gene sequence: CDR1 LGHNA, CDR2 YSLEER. CDR3 nucleotide sequence: TGCGCCAGCAGCGGGCGGGGGAACACAGATACGCAGTATTTT. It specifies CASSGRGNTDTQYF.

There are a few counts of this clonotype. V is TRBV15 and J is TRBJ2-5; D assignment may be TRBD1 or TRBD2 (6 bases each). V shed 3 bases and J shed 5 bases, with 10 bases lying between them. The CDR3 contains 13 residues. Germline-derived CDR1 and CDR2 are LNHNV and YYDKDF (reference sequence). The CDR3 spells CATSSGGRETQYF. Written as DNA, the CDR3 is TGTGCCACCAGCAGCGGGGGCCGCGAGACCCAGTACTTC. Looking up the rest from reference TRBV15 and TRBJ2-5 gives the full variable domain: DAMVIQNPRYQVTQFGKPVTLSCSQTLNHNVMYWYQQKSSQAPKLLFHYYDKDFNNEADTPDNFQSRRPNTSFCFLDIRSPGLGDTAMYLCATSSGGRETQYFGPGTRLLVL.

In its sample, this clonotype was seen a few times. This sequence joins TRBV6-5 and TRBJ1-2; D uncertain. Germline values: CDR1 MNHEY, CDR2 SVGAGI. The V gene lost 8 bases and the J gene lost 4 bases, with 8 bases spanning the gap. The CDR3 loop spans 11 amino acids. In DNA form, the CDR3 reads TGTGCCAGCCTGGACCTCTATGGCTACACCTTC. It codes for CASLDLYGYTF.

This sequence joins TRBV27 and TRBJ2-3; D possibly corresponds to TRBD1 (7 bases). Deletions cut 5 bases from V and 0 bases from J, with 15 bases between. There are 16 residues in the CDR3. CDR1 and CDR2 (germline): MNHEY, SMNVEV (reference sequence). CDR3 sequence (DNA): TGTGCCAGCAGTCCCCGACAGGGACTTAGCACAGATACGCAGTATTTT. It translates to CASSPRQGLSTDTQYF.

This clonotype was seen more than once but under ten times. J is TRBJ2-2 and V is TRBV11-2; 8 nucleotides match TRBD1. The CDR3 is 16 amino acids. Germline CDR1 reads SGHAT; CDR2 reads FQNNGV. J was trimmed by 8 bases and V by 5 bases; bases with no gene match: 13. CDR3 sequence reads: CASSTRDRTLGGELFF. The CDR3, as DNA: TGTGCCAGCAGCACCCGGGACAGGACCCTCGGGGGGGAGCTGTTTTTT.

This clonotype has just a few counts. This chain joins TRBV24-1 and TRBJ1-5; D is uncertain. The CDR3 has 16 residues. The germline gives CDR1 KGHDR, CDR2 SFDVKD. V was trimmed by 4 bases and J by 0 bases, leaving 12 bases between them. CDR3: CATSDPHKDSNQPQHF. The CDR3 DNA is TGTGCCACCAGTGACCCCCACAAAGATAGCAATCAGCCCCAGCATTTT.

CDR3 bases: TGTGCCAGCAGACAGGGGGCAAAGGATACGCAGTATTTT. This codes for CASRQGAKDTQYF. V gene TRBV6-6 combines with J gene TRBJ2-3; 9 bases are a match to TRBD1. Germline assignment: CDR1 MNHNY and CDR2 SVGAGI (reference sequence). CDR3 length equals 13 residues. The V and J ends lost 6 bases and 6 bases, in that order; junction bases with no gene match: 4.

In the case of this clonotype: With a far larger clone one base away, a read error is the likely cause. The DNA for the CDR3 is TGTGCCAGCAGCTTGGACAACAATCAGCCCCAGCATTTT. Translation gives CASSLDNNQPQHF. The chain couples TRBV7-2 to TRBJ1-5; D possibly corresponds to TRBD1 (5 bases). In germline, CDR1 is SGHTA, CDR2 FQGNSA. Trimming left V 3 bases short and J 3 bases short, with 6 bases between. The CDR3 extends over 13 amino acids.

This clonotype was seen a few times. The rearrangement joins TRBV2 to TRBJ1-2; possibly TRBD1 for D (5 bases). This CDR3 is 13 amino acids long. Looked up from germline, CDR1 is SNHLY and CDR2 is FYNNEI. V was shortened by 6 bases and J by 7 bases, with 15 bases between the two germline ends. The CDR3 nucleotides are TGTGCCAGCAGGGGGGTCGCCGAGAGTGGCTACACCTTC. As protein: CASRGVAESGYTF.

The V and J genes are TRBV20-1 and TRBJ2-5; tentatively, D is TRBD2 (6 bases). The CDR3 extends over 13 amino acids. The V gene's germline CDR1 is DFQATT and CDR2 SNEGSKA (reference sequence). Trimming stripped 3 bases from V and 1 base from J, with 9 bases between. CDR3 protein: CSASRGGQETQYF. DNA for the CDR3: TGCAGTGCTAGCCGGGGAGGCCAAGAGACCCAGTACTTC.